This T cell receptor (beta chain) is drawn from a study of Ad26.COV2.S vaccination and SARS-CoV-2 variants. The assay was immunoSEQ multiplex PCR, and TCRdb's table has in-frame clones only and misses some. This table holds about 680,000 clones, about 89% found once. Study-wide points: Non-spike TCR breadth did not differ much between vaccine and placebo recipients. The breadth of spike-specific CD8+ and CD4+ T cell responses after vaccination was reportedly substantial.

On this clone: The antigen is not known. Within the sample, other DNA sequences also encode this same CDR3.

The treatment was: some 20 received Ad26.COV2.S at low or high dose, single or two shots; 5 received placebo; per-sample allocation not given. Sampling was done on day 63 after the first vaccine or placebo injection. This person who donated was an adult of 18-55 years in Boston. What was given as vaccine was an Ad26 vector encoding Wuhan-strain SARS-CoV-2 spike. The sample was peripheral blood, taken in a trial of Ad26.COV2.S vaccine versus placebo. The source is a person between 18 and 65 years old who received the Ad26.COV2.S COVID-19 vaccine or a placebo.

The CDR3: CASSLGDRTYEQYF. The CDR3 bases are TGTGCCAGCAGCCTGGGAGACAGGACCTACGAGCAGTACTTC. The V call is TRBV5-4, the J call TRBJ2-7; D perhaps matches TRBD1 (6 bases). The germline CDR1 and CDR2 sequences are SGHNT and YYREEE (reference sequence). V was cut by 4 bases and J by 2 bases, with 13 bases left in between. The CDR3 is 14 amino acids.